This T cell receptor (beta chain) was found in a study of cytotoxic CD8 clonotypes in ibrutinib-treated CLL. Only a few counts were recorded for this clone. Sequencing was performed with immunoSEQ multiplex PCR; in TCRdb, only in-frame clones are kept and a portion is missing. The repertoire has about 30,000 clones, 45% to 60% of them found once; the top ten carry around 5%. This CDR3 region has 15 residues. V was trimmed by 5 bases and J by 3 bases, leaving 17 bases between them. Germline loops: CDR1 SGHRS, CDR2 YFSETQ. The rearrangement links TRBV5-1 to TRBJ2-5; D is perhaps TRBD1 or TRBD2 (5 bases each). This TCR was sampled from a human donor with chronic lymphocytic leukemia. Sequencing was performed on PBMCs, taken before ibrutinib treatment. CDR3 bases: TGCGCCAGCAGAAGTCGGGTAGGGACCGAAGAGACCCAGTACTTC. Protein: CASRSRVGTEETQYF.